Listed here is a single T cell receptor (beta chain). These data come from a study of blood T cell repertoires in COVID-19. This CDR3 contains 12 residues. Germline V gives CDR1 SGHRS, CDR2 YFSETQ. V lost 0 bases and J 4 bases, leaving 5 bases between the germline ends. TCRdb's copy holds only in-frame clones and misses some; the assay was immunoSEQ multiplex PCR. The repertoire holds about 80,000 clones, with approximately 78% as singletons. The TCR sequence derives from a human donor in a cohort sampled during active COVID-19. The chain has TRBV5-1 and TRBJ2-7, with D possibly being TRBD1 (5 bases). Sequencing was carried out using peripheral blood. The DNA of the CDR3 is TGCGCCAGCAGCTTGGACAGGTACGAGCAGTACTTC. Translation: CASSLDRYEQYF. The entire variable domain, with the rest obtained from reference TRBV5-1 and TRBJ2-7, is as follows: KAGVTQTPRYLIKTRGQQVTLSCSPISGHRSVSWYQQTPGQGLQFLFEYFSETQRNKGNFPGRFSGRQFSNSRSEMNVSTLELGDSALYLCASSLDRYEQYFGPGTRLTVT.